This T cell receptor (beta chain) was sequenced in a study of T cell responses to AZD1222 COVID-19 vaccine. Study findings and constraints: Possibly, clonal diversity was underestimated; donors were largely white British and included more females.

As concerns this clone: Its antigen is still unknown.

The CDR3 consists of 13 residues. The germline gives CDR1 LGHDT, CDR2 YNNKEL (reference sequence). The V end was cut by 4 bases, the J end by 1 base, with 6 bases between. Pooled together were second doses at about 4 or about 12 weeks. TCRdb's copy holds only in-frame clones and misses some; the assay was immunoSEQ multiplex PCR. The sample holds roughly 100,000 clones, 75% to 90% seen once. The sequence came from an adult who received the AZD1222 COVID-19 vaccine. The sample here was peripheral blood, taken 28 days after the second AZD1222 dose. The chain is built from TRBV3-1 (or the pseudogene TRBV3-2) and TRBJ2-3; D ambiguous. CDR3 DNA: TGTGCCAGCAGCCTCACTGGCACAGATACGCAGTATTTT. Its protein is CASSLTGTDTQYF.